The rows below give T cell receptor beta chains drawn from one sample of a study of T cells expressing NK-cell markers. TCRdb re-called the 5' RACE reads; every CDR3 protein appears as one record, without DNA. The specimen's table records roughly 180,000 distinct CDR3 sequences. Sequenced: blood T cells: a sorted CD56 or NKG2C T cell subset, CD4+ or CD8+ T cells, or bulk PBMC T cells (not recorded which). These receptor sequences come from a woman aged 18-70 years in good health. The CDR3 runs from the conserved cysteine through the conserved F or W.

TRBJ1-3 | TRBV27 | CASSSDRVSGNTIYF
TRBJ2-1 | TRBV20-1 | CSARRRNVNNEQFF
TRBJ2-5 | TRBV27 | CASSHELSRETQYF
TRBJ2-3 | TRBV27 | CASSPGTRAGRPDTQYF
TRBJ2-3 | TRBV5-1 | CASSPRGARTDTQYF
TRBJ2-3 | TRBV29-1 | CSVWTSGGGTDTQYF
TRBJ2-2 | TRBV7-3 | CASKRADGELFF
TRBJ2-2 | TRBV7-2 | CASSATSISGELFF
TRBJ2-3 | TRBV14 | CASSQGGGTSDTDTQYF
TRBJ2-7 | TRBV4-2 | CASSQEDRRGPYEQYF